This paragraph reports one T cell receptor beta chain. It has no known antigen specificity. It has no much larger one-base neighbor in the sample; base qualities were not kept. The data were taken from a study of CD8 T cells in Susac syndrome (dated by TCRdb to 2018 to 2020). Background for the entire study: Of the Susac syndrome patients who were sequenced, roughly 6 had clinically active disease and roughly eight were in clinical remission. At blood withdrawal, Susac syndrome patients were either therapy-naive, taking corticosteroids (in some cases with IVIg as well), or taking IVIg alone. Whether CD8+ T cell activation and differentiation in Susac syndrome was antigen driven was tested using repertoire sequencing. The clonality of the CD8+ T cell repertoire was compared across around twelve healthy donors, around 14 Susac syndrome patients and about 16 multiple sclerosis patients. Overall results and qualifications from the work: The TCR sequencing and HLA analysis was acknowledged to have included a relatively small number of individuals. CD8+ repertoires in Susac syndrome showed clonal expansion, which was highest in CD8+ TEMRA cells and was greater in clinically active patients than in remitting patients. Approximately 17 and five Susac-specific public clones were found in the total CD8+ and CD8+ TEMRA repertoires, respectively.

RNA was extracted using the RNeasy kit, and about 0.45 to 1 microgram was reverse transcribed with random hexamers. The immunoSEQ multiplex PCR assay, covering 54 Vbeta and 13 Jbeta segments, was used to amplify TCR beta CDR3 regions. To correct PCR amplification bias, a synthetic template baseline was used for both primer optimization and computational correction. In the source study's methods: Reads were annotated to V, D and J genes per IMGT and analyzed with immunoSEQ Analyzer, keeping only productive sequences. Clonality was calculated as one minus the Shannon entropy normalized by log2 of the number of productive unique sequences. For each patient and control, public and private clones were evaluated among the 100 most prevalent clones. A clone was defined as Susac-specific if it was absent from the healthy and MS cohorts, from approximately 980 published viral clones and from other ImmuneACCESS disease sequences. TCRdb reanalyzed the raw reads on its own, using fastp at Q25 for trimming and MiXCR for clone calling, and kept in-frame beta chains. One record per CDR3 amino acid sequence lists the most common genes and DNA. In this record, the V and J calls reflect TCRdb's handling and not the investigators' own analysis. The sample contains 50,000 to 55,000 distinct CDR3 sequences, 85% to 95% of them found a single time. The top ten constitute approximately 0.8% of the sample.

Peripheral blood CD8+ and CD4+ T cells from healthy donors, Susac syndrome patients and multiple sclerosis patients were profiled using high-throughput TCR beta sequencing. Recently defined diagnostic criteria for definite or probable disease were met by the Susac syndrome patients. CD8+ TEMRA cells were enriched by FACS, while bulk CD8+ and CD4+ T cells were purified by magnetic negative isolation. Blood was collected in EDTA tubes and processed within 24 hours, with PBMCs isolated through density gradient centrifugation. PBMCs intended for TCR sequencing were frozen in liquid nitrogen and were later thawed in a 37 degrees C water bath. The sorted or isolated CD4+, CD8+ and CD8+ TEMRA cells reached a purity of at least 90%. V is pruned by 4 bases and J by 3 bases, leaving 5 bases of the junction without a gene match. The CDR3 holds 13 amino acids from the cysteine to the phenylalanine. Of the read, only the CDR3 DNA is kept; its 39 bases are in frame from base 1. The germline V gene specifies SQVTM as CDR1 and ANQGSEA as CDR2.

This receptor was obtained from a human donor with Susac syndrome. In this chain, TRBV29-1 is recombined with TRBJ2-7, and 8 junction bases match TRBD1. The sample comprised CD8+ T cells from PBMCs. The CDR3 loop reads CSVGTGPVYEQYF. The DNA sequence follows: TGCAGCGTTGGGACAGGGCCCGTCTACGAGCAGTACTTC.